These T cell receptor beta chains were read from a single sample in a study of blood T cell repertoires in COVID-19. Assay: immunoSEQ multiplex PCR; the TCRdb copy retains only in-frame clones and omits some. Among more than 250,000 clones listed, just under 90% were seen once. The specimen sequenced was peripheral blood. These receptors all come from a woman aged 45-60 years with COVID-19, enrolled during active disease. The CDR3 runs from the conserved cysteine through the conserved F or W. The D gene is left open where the match is weak. Part of the rows lack a size; the others show once, few, many or a class for expanded clones.

clone size,J gene,CDR3 length,D gene,V gene,CDR3 protein,CDR3 DNA
.,TRBJ2-1,16,TRBD2,TRBV9,CASSFDTSGGRAEQFF,TGTGCCAGCAGCTTTGATACTAGCGGGGGTCGGGCGGAGCAGTTCTTC
few,TRBJ1-2,13,.,TRBV11-2,CASSLVGARGYTF,TGTGCCAGCAGCTTAGTGGGGGCGCGAGGCTACACCTTC
.,TRBJ2-7,16,TRBD2,TRBV3-1/TRBV3-2,CASSQDPILAGDEQYF,TGTGCCAGCAGCCAAGATCCAATCCTAGCGGGAGACGAGCAGTACTTC
.,TRBJ2-7,14,.,TRBV23-1,CASSHWGRVYEQYF,TGCGCCAGCAGCCACTGGGGGCGCGTCTACGAGCAGTACTTC
.,TRBJ2-2,15,.,TRBV21-1,CASSKGSGLTGELFF,TGTGCCAGCAGCAAAGGTAGCGGGCTCACCGGGGAGCTGTTTTTT
.,TRBJ2-7,14,.,TRBV19,CASSIGSSTYEQYF,TGTGCCAGTAGTATAGGGAGTTCAACTTACGAGCAGTACTTC
.,TRBJ2-7,16,.,TRBV6-2/TRBV6-3,CASSYPLAGATYEQYF,TGTGCCAGCAGTTACCCATTGGCGGGGGCCACCTACGAGCAGTACTTC
.,TRBJ2-1,16,.,TRBV9,CASSVGSGSSYNEQFF,TGTGCCAGCAGCGTAGGCAGCGGTAGCTCCTACAATGAGCAGTTCTTC
once,TRBJ2-1,16,TRBD1,TRBV7-2,CASSSRLVTGNNEQFF,TGTGCCAGCAGCTCCCGACTTGTGACAGGGAACAATGAGCAGTTCTTC
.,TRBJ1-3,13,.,TRBV5-1,CASSVSSGNTIYF,TGCGCCAGCAGTGTCAGTTCTGGAAACACCATATATTTT
.,TRBJ2-3,13,TRBD1,TRBV19,CASSANQGARQYF,TGTGCCAGTAGTGCAAACCAGGGGGCGCGTCAGTATTTT
.,TRBJ2-1,14,.,TRBV18,CASSLNSRGNEQFF,TGTGCCAGCTCACTTAACAGTAGGGGCAATGAGCAGTTCTTC
.,TRBJ2-5,18,TRBD1,TRBV9,CASSVDDRTGGIQETQYF,TGTGCCAGCAGCGTAGATGATCGGACAGGGGGGATCCAAGAGACCCAGTACTTC
.,TRBJ1-2,13,.,TRBV2,CASSENRNYGYTF,TGTGCCAGCAGTGAAAACAGAAACTATGGCTACACCTTC
.,TRBJ2-3,14,TRBD1,TRBV12-5,CASGLQGTADTQYF,TGTGCTAGTGGTTTGCAGGGGACAGCAGATACGCAGTATTTT
.,TRBJ2-5,16,TRBD1,TRBV5-8,CASSVLRTGGRETQYF,TGTGCCAGCAGCGTACTACGGACAGGGGGACGGGAGACCCAGTACTTC
few,TRBJ1-1,15,TRBD1,TRBV19,CASSTPDRAGTEAFF,TGTGCCAGTAGTACTCCCGACAGGGCAGGCACTGAAGCTTTCTTT
.,TRBJ2-7,14,TRBD2,TRBV11-2,CASRRLAGPYEQYF,TGTGCCAGCAGACGACTAGCGGGCCCCTACGAGCAGTACTTC
.,TRBJ2-1,13,.,TRBV24-1,CATSDLGPIEQFF,TGTGCCACCAGTGACCTCGGTCCGATCGAGCAGTTCTTC
.,TRBJ2-6,15,.,TRBV7-3,CASSSQLSGANVLTF,TGTGCCAGCAGCTCACAGCTCTCTGGGGCCAACGTCCTGACTTTC
.,TRBJ2-2,13,.,TRBV5-4,CASRGVNTGELFF,TGTGCCAGCAGGGGCGTAAACACCGGGGAGCTGTTTTTT
.,TRBJ2-2,17,.,TRBV19,CASSSWGVADNTGELFF,TGTGCCAGTAGTTCCTGGGGGGTAGCGGACAACACCGGGGAGCTGTTTTTT
few,TRBJ1-1,14,TRBD1,TRBV18,CASSPATGDTEAFF,TGTGCCAGCTCACCAGCAACAGGGGACACTGAAGCTTTCTTT
.,TRBJ2-7,15,TRBD2,TRBV6-6,CASSYSGDPHYEQYF,TGTGCCAGCAGTTACAGCGGGGATCCCCACTACGAGCAGTACTTC
.,TRBJ2-5,15,.,TRBV7-2,CASSYNADRFATQYF,TGTGCCAGCAGCTATAACGCAGACAGGTTCGCGACCCAGTACTTC
.,TRBJ2-7,17,TRBD2,TRBV5-6,CASSLAGTSGSYYEQYF,TGTGCCAGCAGCTTGGCTGGTACTAGCGGGAGTTACTACGAGCAGTACTTC
.,TRBJ1-4,13,.,TRBV14,CASSQVRGEKLFF,TGTGCCAGCAGCCAAGTCAGGGGTGAAAAACTGTTTTTT
once,TRBJ2-7,11,TRBD1,TRBV6-5,CATADRYEQYF,TGTGCCACCGCGGACAGGTACGAGCAGTACTTC
.,TRBJ2-5,15,TRBD2,TRBV30,CAWSLKTSGRVTQYF,TGTGCCTGGAGTCTTAAGACTAGCGGGAGGGTCACCCAGTACTTC
.,TRBJ2-7,17,TRBD1,TRBV4-1,CASSQSSRTGAAYEQYF,TGCGCCAGCAGCCAATCATCCAGGACAGGCGCCGCGTACGAGCAGTACTTC
.,TRBJ2-7,13,TRBD1,TRBV6-2/TRBV6-3,CASSRQGNYEQYF,TGTGCCAGCAGCAGACAGGGTAACTACGAGCAGTACTTC
.,TRBJ1-1,15,TRBD1,TRBV15,CATSSSRGLGTEAFF,TGTGCCACCAGCAGTTCCAGGGGGCTTGGCACTGAAGCTTTCTTT
.,TRBJ1-1,18,TRBD1,TRBV4-2,CASSQGQGAGGDGTEAFF,TGTGCCAGCAGCCAAGGACAGGGGGCGGGGGGAGATGGCACTGAAGCTTTCTTT
.,TRBJ2-1,14,TRBD2,TRBV10-2,CASSGGSSYNEQFF,TGCGCCAGCAGTGGCGGGAGCTCCTACAATGAGCAGTTCTTC
.,TRBJ1-1,13,TRBD1,TRBV30,CAWSTGVNTEAFF,TGTGCCTGGAGTACAGGGGTGAACACTGAAGCTTTCTTT
.,TRBJ2-1,15,.,TRBV27,CASSPRYGVADEQFF,TGTGCCAGCAGTCCTAGATACGGAGTGGCGGATGAGCAGTTCTTC
.,TRBJ2-7,14,.,TRBV5-4,CASSSGTVTYEQYF,TGTGCCAGCAGTTCCGGGACTGTAACCTACGAGCAGTACTTC
.,TRBJ1-2,13,.,TRBV6-5,CASILTGRWGYTF,TGTGCCAGCATTTTGACAGGACGTTGGGGCTACACCTTC
.,TRBJ1-3,15,.,TRBV6-6,CASRPWGGAGNTIYF,TGTGCCAGCAGGCCTTGGGGAGGCGCTGGAAACACCATATATTTT
few,TRBJ1-6,16,.,TRBV21-1,CASTTWVDRDGQSLHF,TGTGCCAGCACCACGTGGGTTGACAGGGATGGGCAGTCCCTCCACTTT
.,TRBJ2-5,15,TRBD1,TRBV11-2,CASSLEGQNQETQYF,TGTGCCAGCAGCTTAGAGGGACAGAACCAAGAGACCCAGTACTTC
.,TRBJ1-4,15,TRBD1,TRBV5-1,CASSPQTGGREKLFF,TGCGCCAGCAGCCCGCAGACAGGGGGAAGAGAAAAACTGTTTTTT
.,TRBJ2-1,15,.,TRBV29-1,CSVVSARMNYNEQFF,TGCAGCGTTGTTAGTGCCAGGATGAATTACAATGAGCAGTTCTTC
.,TRBJ2-1,17,.,TRBV24-1,CATCTSQVVSSYNEQFF,TGTGCCACCTGTACGTCACAGGTAGTTTCTTCATACAATGAGCAGTTCTTC
.,TRBJ2-5,13,.,TRBV11-3,CASSSPVEETQYF,TGTGCCAGCAGCTCCCCGGTTGAGGAGACCCAGTACTTC
.,TRBJ2-1,16,TRBD2,TRBV15,CATRPEGLAGFNEQFF,TGTGCCACCCGTCCAGAGGGACTAGCGGGATTTAATGAGCAGTTCTTC
.,TRBJ2-5,14,TRBD1,TRBV6-4,CASKPLQGQETQYF,TGTGCCAGCAAACCGTTACAGGGGCAAGAGACCCAGTACTTC
.,TRBJ2-1,14,TRBD2,TRBV5-6,CASSRRGSYNEQFF,TGTGCCAGCAGCCGACGCGGGAGCTACAATGAGCAGTTCTTC
.,TRBJ2-1,14,TRBD2,TRBV30,CAWKVAGGGGEQFF,TGTGCCTGGAAAGTAGCGGGAGGAGGCGGTGAGCAGTTCTTC
.,TRBJ2-1,14,TRBD2,TRBV7-8,CASRQSGRGDEQFF,TGTGCCAGCAGACAAAGCGGGAGGGGGGATGAGCAGTTCTTC
.,TRBJ2-1,12,.,TRBV11-2,CASSSVGTEQFF,TGTGCCAGCAGTTCGGTCGGGACAGAGCAGTTCTTC
.,TRBJ2-1,12,TRBD2,TRBV29-1,CSVELAGDEQFF,TGCAGCGTTGAACTAGCGGGAGATGAGCAGTTCTTC
.,TRBJ1-1,15,TRBD1,TRBV3-1/TRBV3-2,CASSQRTGGGTEAFF,TGTGCCAGCAGCCAGAGGACAGGGGGCGGCACTGAAGCTTTCTTT